This T cell receptor beta chain appears in the sequencing data of a study of cytomegalovirus exposure and HLA in healthy donors. Each of the donors was a healthy bone marrow donor. As concerns this clone: The antigen is unknown.

Study-wide findings and caveats: Most subjects' HLA-A and HLA-B alleles were reportedly predicted from TCR beta sequences. Most of the TCR beta V segments (in an earlier analysis) were productive either about 87% or about 30% of the time. At a 0.05 false discovery rate, a later analysis found roughly 17,000 TCR beta sequences to be associated with HLA alleles.

A multiplex PCR was run with 60 Vbeta primers and 13 Jbeta primers. The method was immunoSEQ multiplex PCR; TCRdb's version includes in-frame clones alone and lacks a portion of them. Counted here are around 130,000 clones, more than 65% occurring once; the ten biggest clones make up just under 3%. The TCR originated in a young woman in good health and CMV-seropositive. Sequenced input: PBMCs.

The CDR3: CASSFDSYGYTF. The CDR3 nucleotides are TGTGCCAGCAGCTTTGACAGCTATGGCTACACCTTC. The chain uses TRBV5-8 and TRBJ1-2; maybe TRBD1 (5 bases). V was shortened by 2 bases and J by 4 bases, with 6 bases between the two germline ends. The CDR3 sequence is 12 residues long. Per germline, CDR1 SGHTS and CDR2 YDEGEE.